This T cell receptor (beta chain) was identified during a study of vaccination and CD4 T cells after COVID-19. The Oncomine TCR Beta short-read assay sequenced DNA from cultured CD4+ T cells. In TCRdb, the PCR reads were re-called with MiXCR into one record per CDR3 protein. The profile covers around 19,000 distinct CDR3 sequences, with roughly 60% appearing a single time and around 10% taken by the ten largest. Treatment of the sample: approximately 11-day PBMC culture with coronavirus spike peptide pools or control peptides (ViraFEST assay). Regarding this clonotype: Its antigen is still unknown.

The germline V and J ends were trimmed by 6 bases and 7 bases, with 16 bases remaining between them. This CDR3 contains 15 residues. The germline gives CDR1 MNHNS, CDR2 SASEGT. Sequenced sample: CD4+ T cells from blood, cultured in vitro. This TCR derives from a human donor who had recovered from COVID-19. The gene calls are TRBV6-1 and TRBJ1-6, with unresolved D. The CDR3 coding sequence is TGTGCCAGCAGCGACCCGGGTGGTAACAATTCACCCCTCCACTTT. Protein: CASSDPGGNNSPLHF.